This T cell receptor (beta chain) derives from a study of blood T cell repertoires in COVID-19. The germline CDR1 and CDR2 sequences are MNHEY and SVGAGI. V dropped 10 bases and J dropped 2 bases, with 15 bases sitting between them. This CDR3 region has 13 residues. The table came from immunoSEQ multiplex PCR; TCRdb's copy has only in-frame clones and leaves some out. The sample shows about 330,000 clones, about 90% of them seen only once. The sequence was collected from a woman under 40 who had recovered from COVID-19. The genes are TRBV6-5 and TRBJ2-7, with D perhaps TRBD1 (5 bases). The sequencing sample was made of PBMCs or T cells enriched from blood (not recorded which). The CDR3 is CAISRGAAYEQYF. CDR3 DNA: TGTGCCATCTCTAGGGGCGCCGCCTACGAGCAGTACTTC.